This T cell receptor (beta chain) was recovered during a study of shared clonotypes between healthy human individuals. Background on the study: There were three CD4 naive, three CD4 memory, two CD8 naive and one CD8 memory plates per donor.

The method was immunoSEQ multiplex PCR; TCRdb's version includes in-frame clones alone and lacks a portion of them. Among hundreds of thousands of clones listed, less than 80% were seen once. The CDR3 extends over 15 amino acids. Germline CDR1 MGHDK, CDR2 SYGVNS. Trimming pared 2 bases from V and 4 bases from J, leaving 14 bases between. The V and J genes are TRBV25-1 and TRBJ1-2; D unclear. The origin of this receptor is a woman between 25 and 40 years old in good health. Sequencing used memory CD4+ T cells sorted from blood. Regarding subset: CD45RA-negative fraction. CDR3 DNA sequence: TGTGCCAGCAGTGAAGTTCGGGGATACAGCTATGGCTACACCTTC. This sequence encodes CASSEVRGYSYGYTF.